This TCR beta chain emerged from a study of OX40 agonist ivuxolimab in advanced cancers. With regard to this clone: Its matching antigen is unknown.

General study points: Both blood CD4+ and CD8+ T cells showed clonal growth by week 6 at 0.1 to 3.0 mg/kg.

Germline loops: CDR1 SQVTM, CDR2 ANQGSEA. This CDR3 has 12 amino acids. V was clipped by 8 bases and J by 4 bases, with 14 bases between them. Generated by immunoSEQ multiplex PCR, the TCRdb table keeps only in-frame clones and is missing some. The sample has about 48,000 clones; more than 75% are singletons. The sequencing used CD4+ or CD8+ T cells sorted from blood, collected in a trial of the OX40 agonist ivuxolimab. This receptor was taken from an adult with an advanced solid tumor such as melanoma, head and neck, liver or kidney cancer. V gene TRBV29-1 combines with J gene TRBJ1-2; D unresolved. The CDR3 protein is CSTWTVIYGYTF. For the CDR3, the DNA is TGCAGCACCTGGACGGTCATCTATGGCTACACCTTC.